This note documents a single T cell receptor (beta chain) sequence. TCRdb's copy holds only in-frame clones and misses some; the assay was immunoSEQ multiplex PCR. The table records approximately 510,000 clones, less than 85% of them present only once. Germline lookup yields CDR1 MDHEN and CDR2 SYDVKM. This CDR3 comprises 15 residues. The junction had 7 bases not matched to a gene; V was cut back by 4 bases and J by 2 bases. These data come from a study of shared clonotypes between healthy human individuals. The sequencing sample was made of PBMCs. The V and J genes are TRBV28 and TRBJ2-7; 8 bases line up with TRBD2. The sequence was obtained from a middle-aged woman in good health. Some clones in this sample may be carry-over from other donors' samples. The CDR3 bases are TGTGCCAGCAGTTCATTGGGACTAGGGCCCTACGAGCAGTACTTC. Translated, it gives CASSSLGLGPYEQYF.